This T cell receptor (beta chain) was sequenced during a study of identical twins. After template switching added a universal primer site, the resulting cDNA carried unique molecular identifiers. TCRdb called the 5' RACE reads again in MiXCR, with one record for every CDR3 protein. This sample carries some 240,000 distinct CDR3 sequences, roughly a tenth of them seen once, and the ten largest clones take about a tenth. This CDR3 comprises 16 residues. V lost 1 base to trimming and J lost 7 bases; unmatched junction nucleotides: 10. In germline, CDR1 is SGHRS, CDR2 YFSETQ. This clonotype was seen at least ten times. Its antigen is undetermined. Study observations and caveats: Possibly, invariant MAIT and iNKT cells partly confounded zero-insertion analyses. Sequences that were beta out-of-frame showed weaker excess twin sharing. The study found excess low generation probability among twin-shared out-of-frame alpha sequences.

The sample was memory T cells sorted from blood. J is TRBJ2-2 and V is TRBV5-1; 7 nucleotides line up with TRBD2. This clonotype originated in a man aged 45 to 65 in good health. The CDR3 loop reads CASSLIAAGAHGELFF. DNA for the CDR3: TGCGCCAGCAGCTTGATTGCGGCGGGAGCCCACGGGGAGCTGTTTTTT.